A single T cell receptor (beta chain) is shown here with its context. Its target is unknown. The data are from a study of T cell responses to AZD1222 COVID-19 vaccine. Study-wide results and caveats: Distributed over spike, vaccine-associated CD4 TCRs predominated at 160-218 and 743-854. Among AZD1222 vaccinees, only 5 or 6 were seropositive at baseline.

CDR1 is SQVTM, CDR2 ANQGSEA, per germline. The CDR3 covers 12 residues. The ends were cut back, 6 bases at V and 11 bases at J, with 19 bases in the middle. Here immunoSEQ multiplex PCR was the method, and the copy in TCRdb shows in-frame clones only, minus some. Here the sample spans 150,000 to 200,000 clones, around nine tenths being singletons. The clonotype comes from an adult in good health. The input for sequencing was peripheral blood, taken on day 0 of AZD1222 vaccination. This chain joins TRBV29-1 and TRBJ1-1, with no clear D. The CDR3 sequence: CSVSESALDAFF. The CDR3 nucleotides are TGCAGCGTCAGTGAGTCGGCGCTGGACGCTTTCTTT.